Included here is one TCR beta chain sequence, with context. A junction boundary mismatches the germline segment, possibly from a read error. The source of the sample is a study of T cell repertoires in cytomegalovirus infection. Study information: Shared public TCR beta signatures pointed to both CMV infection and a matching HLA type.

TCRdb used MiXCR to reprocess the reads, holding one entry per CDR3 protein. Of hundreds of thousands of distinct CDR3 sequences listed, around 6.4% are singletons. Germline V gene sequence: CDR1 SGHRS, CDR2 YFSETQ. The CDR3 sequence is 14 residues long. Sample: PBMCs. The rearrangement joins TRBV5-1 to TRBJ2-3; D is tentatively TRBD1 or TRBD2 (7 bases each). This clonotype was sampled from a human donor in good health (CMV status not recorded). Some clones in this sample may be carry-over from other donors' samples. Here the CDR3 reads CASSPGGGADMQYF. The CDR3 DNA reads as TGCGCCAGCAGCCCAGGGGGAGGGGCAGATATGCAGTATTTT.